This T cell receptor beta chain is drawn from a study of circulating and synovial CD4+ cells in juvenile arthritis (dated by TCRdb to between 2014 and 2016). For the wider study: Within each patient, the study compared the TCRbeta CDR3 repertoires of three groups: circulating HLA-DR+ CD4 T cells, bulk blood CD4 T cells, and synovial CD4 T cells. The goal of repertoire sequencing was to confirm that a circulating synovial-like CD4 T cell subset was enriched in synovial clonotypes. Study-level results and caveats: Because T cell genome counts differed by at least an order of magnitude between CPL and bulk blood CD4 samples, sample-size effects were addressed. Overlap with synovium increased with sequencing depth, so measured shared-clonotype fractions likely underestimated the full repertoire overlap. Circulating pathogenic-like lymphocytes were found to cluster with synovial T cells, and a substantially higher fraction of CDR3 sequences was shared with synovium by circulating pathogenic-like lymphocytes than by bulk blood. Traditional Vbeta family usage analysis did not detect the difference between circulating pathogenic-like lymphocytes and bulk blood T cells. Compared with bulk blood CD4 repertoires, both the synovial and the circulating pathogenic-like lymphocyte repertoires were less diverse, and some CPL samples were as oligoclonal as synovium.

Remarks on this clone: The antigen it recognizes is unknown. There are no base qualities to consult, and no much larger clone falls within one base.

CDR1 and CDR2 (SGHAT, FQDESV) derive from the germline V gene (reference sequence). A distance of 13 bases separates the germline ends of V and J, which lose 2 bases and 2 bases respectively. The CDR3 covers 15 residues, taking in both the cysteine and the phenylalanine. Only the CDR3 DNA is retained, 45 bases long and in frame from the first base. Library construction relied on the immunoSEQ multiplex PCR assay. An external provider carried out the TCRbeta CDR3 sequencing as a commercial service. Regarding the original processing steps: The analyses used productive nucleotide sequences together with amino acid sequences obtained by in silico translation. To equalise sample size, diversity was assessed as Renyi entropy across alpha values by taking the median of 200 repeated subsamples. Pairwise repertoire distance was calculated as one minus the Chao-modified Jaccard index, correcting for under-sampling, and used for clustering. Frequency-weighted overlap with synovial clonotypes was computed over 200 sample sizes, 200 draws without replacement each, and reported at the smaller sample's size. TCRdb took this table from immuneACCESS and kept in-frame rearrangements with V and J called. Such tables lack part of the clones; where checked against another copy, unresolved V genes explain under half of the gap, and the rest is unexplained. V, J and clone size derive from that table, while D and trimming were established from the DNA sequence. This sample holds tens of thousands of clones; about 94% were observed only once. The ten largest clones capture 0.55% to 0.85% of the sample.

Donors of the sequenced samples were patients with active juvenile idiopathic arthritis. Cells were sorted immediately after thawing, with dead cells excluded using Live/Dead Fixable Near-IR Stain. This receptor chain uses TRBV11-1 and TRBJ2-7; perhaps TRBD2 is the D gene, with 7 bases matching. The TCR originated in a human donor with juvenile idiopathic arthritis. Sequencing was done on a sample of CD4+ T cells from blood. The CDR3 protein: CASSLMRGPTYEQYF. The DNA sequence is as follows: TGTGCCAGCAGCTTAATGCGGGGGCCTACCTACGAGCAGTACTTC.